This entry lists 13 T cell receptor beta chains sequenced from one sample in a study of neurological immune-mediated disorders. One entry per CDR3 protein, called by TCRdb with MiXCR from the 5' RACE reads. Of 50,000 to 75,000 distinct CDR3 sequences in the sample, under 5% were seen once. Sequenced material: PBMCs. The source is a man in his forties or fifties with multiple sclerosis.

This clonotype was counted only a few times. This chain links TRBV4-3 with TRBJ1-3, with 8 bases identical to TRBD1. CDR1 is LGHNA and CDR2 is YSLEER in the germline V gene. With V trimmed by 3 bases and J by 1 base, 11 bases remained unmatched. The CDR3 length is 18 residues. DNA of the CDR3: TGCGCCAGCAGCCATATCCGGGACAGGTTCGTTTCTGGAAACACCATATATTTT. Protein product: CASSHIRDRFVSGNTIYF.

V gene TRBV6-5 combines with J gene TRBJ2-3, with 13 positions matching TRBD2. Germline assignment: CDR1 MNHEY and CDR2 SVGAGI. The CDR3 covers 15 residues. V lost 6 bases to trimming and J lost 8 bases; unmatched junction nucleotides: 8. CDR3 in DNA: TGTGCCAGCAGCACTAGCGGGGGGGCGTTCGTTACGCAGTATTTT. Protein sequence: CASSTSGGAFVTQYF.

V gene TRBV9 combines with J gene TRBJ2-7, with D perhaps TRBD2 (5 bases). The germline gives CDR1 SGDLS, CDR2 YYNGEE. Deletions cut 5 bases from V and 2 bases from J, with 14 bases between. This CDR3 spans 14 amino acids. CDR3 bases: TGTGCCAGCAGTCCCTGGGAGTCAGCCTACGAGCAGTACTTC. This encodes CASSPWESAYEQYF.

This clonotype was detected ten times or more. V is TRBV20-1 and J is TRBJ1-1; possible D gene TRBD1, 5 bases. Germline-derived CDR1 and CDR2 are DFQATT and SNEGSKA (reference sequence). The CDR3 is 14 amino acids. Trimming left V 4 bases short and J 1 base short, with 13 bases between. CDR3 region: CSAIQGLGNTEAFF. As DNA, the CDR3 is TGCAGTGCTATTCAGGGCTTAGGGAACACTGAAGCTTTCTTT.

This clonotype was seen repeatedly, ten times or more. The chain uses TRBV5-1 and TRBJ2-3; 7 nucleotides agree with TRBD1. In germline, CDR1 is SGHRS, CDR2 YFSETQ. With V trimmed by 0 bases and J by 2 bases, 9 bases remained unmatched. CDR3 length equals 17 residues. CDR3 region: CASSLEGTAISTDTQYF. The CDR3 nucleotides are TGCGCCAGCAGCTTGGAGGGGACAGCTATTTCCACAGATACGCAGTATTTT.

This rearrangement joins TRBV19 to TRBJ1-3; no clear D. Looked up from germline, CDR1 is LNHDA and CDR2 is SQIVND (reference sequence). V was clipped by 8 bases and J by 3 bases, with 5 bases between them. CDR3 length: 11 amino acids. The CDR3 protein is CASAGGNTIYF. The DNA of the CDR3 is TGTGCCAGTGCTGGTGGAAACACCATATATTTT.

This clonotype appeared many times. The J gene is TRBJ1-1, the V gene TRBV5-1, with unresolved D. The germline V gene has CDR1 SGHRS and CDR2 YFSETQ. With 0 bases removed from V and 3 bases from J, the gap between germline ends came to 6 bases. CDR3 length equals 13 residues. DNA of the CDR3: TGCGCCAGCAGCTTGGCCTACGACACTGAAGCTTTCTTT. This encodes CASSLAYDTEAFF.

This clonotype was found many times. This chain uses TRBV4-2 with TRBJ1-1; D is perhaps TRBD1 (6 bases). The CDR3 covers 17 residues. V lost 0 bases and J 2 bases, leaving 16 bases between the germline ends. The germline CDR1 and CDR2 sequences are LGHNA and YNFKEQ. CDR3 region: CASSQERRTALNTEAFF. CDR3 coding DNA: TGTGCCAGCAGCCAAGAACGTAGGACAGCGCTAAACACTGAAGCTTTCTTT.

Note on this clonotype: An end of the junction differs from the germline gene, which may be a read error. The chain carries TRBV5-6 and TRBJ1-6; 10 bases match TRBD1. CDR1 SGHDT and CDR2 YYEEEE come from the germline V gene. The CDR3 is made up of 14 amino acids. CDR3 amino acids: CASSKGQGSEALNF. The DNA of the CDR3 is TGTGCCAGCAGCAAGGGACAGGGGAGCGAGGCCCTCAACTTT.

This clonotype was seen ten or more times. The chain combines TRBV6-5 with TRBJ1-6, with D unresolved. The CDR3 extends over 14 amino acids. The germline CDR1 and CDR2 sequences are MNHEY and SVGAGI. V lost 10 bases to trimming and J lost 11 bases, with 21 bases between them. CDR3 region: CATGAGVGYAPLHF. CDR3 coding DNA: TGTGCCACCGGAGCTGGGGTGGGGTACGCACCCCTCCACTTT.

In this sample, this clonotype turned up many times. The chain carries TRBV21-1 and TRBJ1-2; the table assigns TRBD1, which was not confirmed against the DNA. TRBV21-1 is a pseudogene locus. This CDR3 has 16 residues. Here the CDR3 DNA reads TGTGCCAGCAGCAAAGCGCAGATGGGGCTGGACTATGGCTACACCTTC. This sequence encodes CASSKAQMGLDYGYTF.

This clonotype was seen ten or more times. This chain uses TRBV12-3 or TRBV12-4 with TRBJ2-7, with D possibly TRBD2 on 6 matching bases. The CDR3 covers 14 residues. The V and J ends lost 3 bases and 3 bases respectively, with 12 bases between them. CDR3 sequence (DNA): TGTGCCAGCAGTTTCTCGGGGGTTGGCTACGAGCAGTACTTC. Protein product: CASSFSGVGYEQYF.

This clonotype was counted at least ten times. The chain couples TRBV5-1 to TRBJ2-2; TRBD1 aligns across 8 bases. This CDR3 spans 16 amino acids. With V trimmed by 4 bases and J by 3 bases, 8 bases remained unmatched. Per the germline V gene, CDR1 is SGHRS and CDR2 is YFSETQ. CDR3 sequence: CASSPPGQAYTGELFF. For the CDR3, the DNA is TGCGCCAGCAGCCCCCCGGGACAGGCGTACACCGGGGAGCTGTTTTTT. Looking up the rest from reference TRBV5-1 and TRBJ2-2 gives the full variable domain: KAGVTQTPRYLIKTRGQQVTLSCSPISGHRSVSWYQQTPGQGLQFLFEYFSETQRNKGNFPGRFSGRQFSNSRSEMNVSTLELGDSALYLCASSPPGQAYTGELFFGEGSRLTVL.